This T cell receptor beta chain was captured in a study of blood T cell repertoires in COVID-19. The data were produced by immunoSEQ multiplex PCR, yet TCRdb's version contains in-frame clones alone and is incomplete. The table shows approximately 15,000 clones, with over 75% occurring only once. The sample holds a few counts of this clone. CDR3 length: 17 amino acids. Germline lookup yields CDR1 KGHSY and CDR2 FQNENV. V was pared by 4 bases and J by 3 bases, with 19 bases between. The sample was peripheral blood. V is TRBV16 and J is TRBJ1-5; D is uncertain. This sequence was found in a human donor in a cohort sampled during active COVID-19. CDR3 protein: CASSLTPGGGFNQPQHF. In DNA form, the CDR3 reads TGTGCCAGCAGCCTAACCCCCGGCGGCGGATTCAATCAGCCCCAGCATTTT. The full variable domain, its missing parts supplied by reference TRBV16 and TRBJ1-5, is GEEVAQTPKHLVRGEGQKAKLYCAPIKGHSYVFWYQQVLKNEFKFLISFQNENVFDETGMPKERFSAKCLPNSPCSLEIQATKLEDSAVYFCASSLTPGGGFNQPQHFGDGTRLSIL.